This T cell receptor beta chain was recorded in a study of CD8 T cells in Susac syndrome. An amount of RNA that ranged from roughly 0.45 to 1 ug was reverse transcribed with random hexamers. Amplification of TCR beta CDR3 used immunoSEQ multiplex PCR across 54 Vbeta and 13 Jbeta. TCRdb independently ran MiXCR on the immunoSEQ multiplex PCR reads; one entry per CDR3 protein. The sample records about 160,000 distinct CDR3 sequences, about 91% being singletons. Germline V CDR1 and CDR2: SGHRS, YFSETQ. This CDR3 spans 14 amino acids. Trimming shortened V by 4 bases and J by 5 bases, and 13 bases separated the two germline ends.

Source material: CD4+ T cells from PBMCs. V is TRBV5-1 and J is TRBJ1-5; the D gene is possibly TRBD1 (5 bases). This receptor was obtained from a human donor in good health. Written as DNA, the CDR3 is TGCGCCAGCAGCCGCGGGGGTAAAGATCAGCCCCAGCATTTT. This translates into CASSRGGKDQPQHF.